A selection of T cell receptor beta chains follows, all from one sample in a study of OX40 agonist ivuxolimab in advanced cancers. Profiled with immunoSEQ multiplex PCR; TCRdb holds only in-frame clones, not every one. In the table there are about 110,000 clones, about 92% of which are singletons. Sequencing used CD4+ or CD8+ T cells sorted from blood, obtained in a trial of the OX40 agonist ivuxolimab. These TCRs come from an adult with an advanced solid tumor such as melanoma, head and neck, liver or kidney cancer. Each CDR3 is given with its conserved first and last residue. The D gene is left open where the match is weak. The size entry is marked missing in some rows and otherwise reads once, few, many or a size class.

d_call: NA; v_call: TRBV18; clone_size: NA; j_call: TRBJ1-1; cdr3_nt: TGTGCCAGCTCCCAAGATTTTGGGGAGATGAACACTGAAGCTTTCTTT; cdr3_aa: CASSQDFGEMNTEAFF
d_call: NA; v_call: TRBV28; clone_size: NA; j_call: TRBJ1-2; cdr3_nt: TGTGCCAGCAGACAGGGAGGGGTATTCTATGGCTACACCTTC; cdr3_aa: CASRQGGVFYGYTF
d_call: NA; v_call: TRBV19; clone_size: NA; j_call: TRBJ1-1; cdr3_nt: TGTGCCAGTAGTATATCGGGGAACACTGAAGCTTTCTTT; cdr3_aa: CASSISGNTEAFF
d_call: NA; v_call: TRBV6-5; clone_size: NA; j_call: TRBJ2-7; cdr3_nt: TGTGCCAGCAGTGAGGGAGAGACAGTTTACGAGCAGTACTTC; cdr3_aa: CASSEGETVYEQYF
d_call: NA; v_call: TRBV6-1; clone_size: NA; j_call: TRBJ1-5; cdr3_nt: TGTGCCAGTTTTTGGGGGGACGGCAATCAGCCCCAGCATTTT; cdr3_aa: CASFWGDGNQPQHF
d_call: NA; v_call: TRBV9; clone_size: NA; j_call: TRBJ1-6; cdr3_nt: TGTGCCAGCAGCGGGCAGGATATCGGTTCACCCCTCCACTTT; cdr3_aa: CASSGQDIGSPLHF
d_call: NA; v_call: TRBV6-5; clone_size: NA; j_call: TRBJ2-7; cdr3_nt: TGTGCCAGCAGGACCGGGACAAAAACCTACGAGCAGTACTTC; cdr3_aa: CASRTGTKTYEQYF
d_call: NA; v_call: TRBV2; clone_size: once; j_call: TRBJ2-7; cdr3_nt: TGTGCCAGTCTACGCTCAAGGAGGGAGCAGTACTTC; cdr3_aa: CASLRSRREQYF
d_call: NA; v_call: TRBV4-2; clone_size: NA; j_call: TRBJ1-5; cdr3_nt: TGTGCCAGCAGCCAAGAGCGGGGTAGCAATCAGCCCCAGCATTTT; cdr3_aa: CASSQERGSNQPQHF
d_call: NA; v_call: TRBV30; clone_size: NA; j_call: TRBJ2-1; cdr3_nt: TGTGCCTGGAGCCCAAGGAATGAGCAGTTCTTC; cdr3_aa: CAWSPRNEQFF
d_call: NA; v_call: TRBV7-2; clone_size: NA; j_call: TRBJ2-4; cdr3_nt: TGTGCCAGCAGCTCCGGACCGACAGCACGGTACTTC; cdr3_aa: CASSSGPTARYF
d_call: TRBD2; v_call: TRBV7-9; clone_size: NA; j_call: TRBJ2-1; cdr3_nt: TGTGCCAGCAGACAGACTAGCGATGAGCAGTTCTTC; cdr3_aa: CASRQTSDEQFF
d_call: NA; v_call: TRBV18; clone_size: NA; j_call: TRBJ2-5; cdr3_nt: TGTGCCAGCTCACCACCGAATCAAGAGACCCAGTACTTC; cdr3_aa: CASSPPNQETQYF
d_call: TRBD1; v_call: TRBV19; clone_size: NA; j_call: TRBJ1-6; cdr3_nt: TGTGCCAGTAGTGTTCCGGGACAGCAAAATTCACCCCTCCACTTT; cdr3_aa: CASSVPGQQNSPLHF
d_call: NA; v_call: TRBV6-4; clone_size: NA; j_call: TRBJ1-1; cdr3_nt: TGTGCCAGCAGTGAACAGGGTGGCACTGAAGCTTTCTTT; cdr3_aa: CASSEQGGTEAFF
d_call: NA; v_call: TRBV7-2; clone_size: NA; j_call: TRBJ1-3; cdr3_nt: TGTGCCAGCAGCCTTAGGGGAACCTCTGGAAACACCATATATTTT; cdr3_aa: CASSLRGTSGNTIYF
d_call: NA; v_call: TRBV6-1; clone_size: NA; j_call: TRBJ1-2; cdr3_nt: TGTGCCAGCAGTGTACAGGGAAGAGAGGTCTATGGCTACACCTTC; cdr3_aa: CASSVQGREVYGYTF
d_call: TRBD2; v_call: TRBV5-4; clone_size: NA; j_call: TRBJ2-7; cdr3_nt: TGTGCCAGCAGCTTGGACCTAGCGGGATTGAACGAGCAGTACTTC; cdr3_aa: CASSLDLAGLNEQYF
d_call: TRBD1; v_call: TRBV30; clone_size: NA; j_call: TRBJ2-2; cdr3_nt: TGTGCCTCCCTGTCCCCAACTCTGACAGGGGGCTTCACCGGGGAGCTGTTTTTT; cdr3_aa: CASLSPTLTGGFTGELFF
d_call: NA; v_call: TRBV27; clone_size: NA; j_call: TRBJ2-1; cdr3_nt: TGTGCCAGCAGTTTTGTTGCCAGCGGTGAGCAGTTCTTC; cdr3_aa: CASSFVASGEQFF
d_call: NA; v_call: TRBV9; clone_size: once; j_call: TRBJ2-5; cdr3_nt: TGTGCCAGCAGCTCCCGACAGGAACAAGAGACCCAGTACTTC; cdr3_aa: CASSSRQEQETQYF
d_call: NA; v_call: TRBV23-1; clone_size: NA; j_call: TRBJ2-1; cdr3_nt: TGCGCCATCCCTGGACGGAACAATGAGCAGTTCTTC; cdr3_aa: CAIPGRNNEQFF